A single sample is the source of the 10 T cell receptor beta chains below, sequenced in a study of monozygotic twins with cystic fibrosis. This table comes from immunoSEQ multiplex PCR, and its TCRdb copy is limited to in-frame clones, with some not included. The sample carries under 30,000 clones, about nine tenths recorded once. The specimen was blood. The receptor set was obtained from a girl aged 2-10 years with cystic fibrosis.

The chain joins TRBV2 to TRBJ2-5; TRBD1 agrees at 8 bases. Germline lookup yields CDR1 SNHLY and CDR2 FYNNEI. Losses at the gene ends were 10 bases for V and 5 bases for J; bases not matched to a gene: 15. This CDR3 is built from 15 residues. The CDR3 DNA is TGTGCCACCGAAAGAGGCACAGGGGGTTGGGAGACCCAGTACTTC. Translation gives CATERGTGGWETQYF.

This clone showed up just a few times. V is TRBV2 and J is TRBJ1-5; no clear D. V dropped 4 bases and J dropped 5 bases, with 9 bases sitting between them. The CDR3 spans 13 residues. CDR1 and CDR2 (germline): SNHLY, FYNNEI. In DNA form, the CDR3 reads TGTGCCAGCAGTGTTAGGTTCGATCAGCCCCAGCATTTT. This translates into CASSVRFDQPQHF.

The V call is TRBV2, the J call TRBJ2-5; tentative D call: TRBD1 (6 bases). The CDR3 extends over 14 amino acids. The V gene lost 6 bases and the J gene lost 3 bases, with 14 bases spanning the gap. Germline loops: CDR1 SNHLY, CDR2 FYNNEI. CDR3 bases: TGTGCCAGCAGGCCGAGCAGACAGGAAGAGACCCAGTACTTC. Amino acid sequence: CASRPSRQEETQYF.

CDR3 region: CAWSDRTNQPQHF. The CDR3 DNA reads as TGTGCCTGGAGTGACCGAACCAATCAGCCCCAGCATTTT. The V and J genes are TRBV30 and TRBJ1-5; D is unresolved. Trimming removed 1 base from V and 3 bases from J, with 7 bases in between. The CDR3 contains 13 residues. The germline V gene has CDR1 GTSNPN and CDR2 SVGIG (reference sequence).

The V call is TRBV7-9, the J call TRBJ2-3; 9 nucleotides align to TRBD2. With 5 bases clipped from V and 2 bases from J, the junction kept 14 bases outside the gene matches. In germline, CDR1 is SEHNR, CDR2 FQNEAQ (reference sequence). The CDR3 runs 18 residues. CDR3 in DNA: TGTGCCAGCAGCCTCTGGACTAGCGACAAAACCCCCACAGATACGCAGTATTTT. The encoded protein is CASSLWTSDKTPTDTQYF. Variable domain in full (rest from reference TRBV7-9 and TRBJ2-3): DTGVSQNPRHKITKRGQNVTFRCDPISEHNRLYWYRQTLGQGPEFLTYFQNEAQLEKSRLLSDRFSAERPKGSFSTLEIQRTEQGDSAMYLCASSLWTSDKTPTDTQYFGPGTRLTVL.

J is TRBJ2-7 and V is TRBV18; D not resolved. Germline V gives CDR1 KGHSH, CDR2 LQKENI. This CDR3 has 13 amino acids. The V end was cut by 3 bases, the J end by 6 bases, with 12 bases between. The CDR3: CASSPWDLGEQYF. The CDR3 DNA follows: TGTGCCAGCTCACCGTGGGATCTCGGCGAGCAGTACTTC.

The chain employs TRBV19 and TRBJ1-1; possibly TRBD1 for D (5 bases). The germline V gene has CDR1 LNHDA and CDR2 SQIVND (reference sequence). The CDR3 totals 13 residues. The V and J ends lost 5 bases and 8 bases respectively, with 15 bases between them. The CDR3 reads CASSAYGQGEAFF. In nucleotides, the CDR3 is TGTGCCAGTAGTGCCTACGGTCAGGGCGAAGCTTTCTTT.

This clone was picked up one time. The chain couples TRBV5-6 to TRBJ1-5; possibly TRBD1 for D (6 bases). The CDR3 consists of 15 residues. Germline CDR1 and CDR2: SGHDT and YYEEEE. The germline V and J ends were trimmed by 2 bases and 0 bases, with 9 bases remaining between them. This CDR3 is CASSLQGFSNQPQHF. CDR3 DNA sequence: TGTGCCAGCAGCTTACAGGGATTTAGCAATCAGCCCCAGCATTTT. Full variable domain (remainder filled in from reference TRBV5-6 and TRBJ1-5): DAGVTQSPTHLIKTRGQQVTLRCSPKSGHDTVSWYQQALGQGPQFIFQYYEEEERQRGNFPDRFSGHQFPNYSSELNVNALLLGDSALYLCASSLQGFSNQPQHFGDGTRLSIL.

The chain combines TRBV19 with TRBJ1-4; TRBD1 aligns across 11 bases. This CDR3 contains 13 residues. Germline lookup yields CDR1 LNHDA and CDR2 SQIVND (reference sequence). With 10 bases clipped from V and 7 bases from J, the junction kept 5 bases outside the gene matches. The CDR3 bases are TGTGCCACGGCGGACAGGGGGCGTGAAAAACTGTTTTTT. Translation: CATADRGREKLFF.

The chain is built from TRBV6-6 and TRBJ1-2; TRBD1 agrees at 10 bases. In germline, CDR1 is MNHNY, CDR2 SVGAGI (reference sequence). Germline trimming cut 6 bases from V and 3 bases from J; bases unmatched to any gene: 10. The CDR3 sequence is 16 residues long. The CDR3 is CASSLTGTGDDYGYTF. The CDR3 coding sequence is TGTGCCAGCAGCCTAACAGGGACAGGGGATGACTATGGCTACACCTTC.